A selection of T cell receptor beta chains follows, all from one sample in a study of cytomegalovirus exposure and HLA in healthy donors. TCRdb keeps only in-frame clones here, not all; method: immunoSEQ multiplex PCR. The sample has 170,000 or so clones; 60% to 80% are singletons. The source material was PBMCs. These receptors originate from a man aged 55 to 70 in good health and CMV-seronegative. The CDR3 runs from the conserved cysteine through the conserved F or W. Fields, in order: clone size, V gene, D gene, J gene, CDR3 protein, CDR3 DNA. D genes are given only for firm matches. Clone size is stated in some rows and not others, as once, few, many or a class when expanded.

.	TRBV2	.	TRBJ1-5	CASSGTSSDQPQHF	TGTGCCAGCAGTGGGACATCTAGCGATCAGCCCCAGCATTTT
.	TRBV5-1	TRBD1	TRBJ2-7	CASSDLGQGKYEQYF	TGCGCCAGCAGCGACCTCGGACAGGGAAAGTACGAGCAGTACTTC
.	TRBV19	.	TRBJ2-1	CASSKVPSDLFRRNEQFF	TGTGCCAGTAGTAAAGTCCCTTCCGACCTATTTAGGAGGAATGAGCAGTTCTTC
.	TRBV5-1	.	TRBJ2-1	CASSLALAENEQFF	TGCGCCAGCAGCTTGGCTCTAGCCGAGAATGAGCAGTTCTTC
.	TRBV6-1	.	TRBJ1-1	CASTETVNTEAFF	TGTGCCAGCACTGAAACGGTGAACACTGAAGCTTTCTTT
.	TRBV11-2	.	TRBJ1-6	CASSHETVPNSPLHF	TGTGCCAGCAGCCATGAGACAGTGCCCAATTCACCCCTCCACTTT
.	TRBV13	TRBD2	TRBJ2-2	CASSNRLAGEAGELFF	TGTGCCAGCAGCAACAGACTAGCGGGAGAGGCCGGGGAGCTGTTTTTT
.	TRBV7-9	TRBD2	TRBJ2-2	CASSGFGTSGRSNTGELFF	TGTGCCAGCAGCGGATTCGGGACTAGCGGGCGTTCGAACACCGGGGAGCTGTTTTTT
few	TRBV19	.	TRBJ1-5	CASSIPPGGRNQPQHF	TGTGCCAGTAGTATACCGCCCGGGGGACGTAATCAGCCCCAGCATTTT
.	TRBV27	.	TRBJ2-1	CASSLDSALNEQFF	TGTGCCAGCAGTTTAGATTCTGCGCTCAATGAGCAGTTCTTC
.	TRBV9	TRBD2	TRBJ2-5	CASSVATSGQETQYF	TGTGCCAGCAGCGTAGCGACTAGCGGCCAAGAGACCCAGTACTTC
.	TRBV6-1	.	TRBJ2-7	CASSEGRISYEQYF	TGTGCCAGCAGTGAAGGGAGAATCTCCTACGAGCAGTACTTC
once	TRBV5-1	.	TRBJ2-2	CASSPIRDTGELFF	TGCGCCAGCAGCCCGATCAGGGACACCGGGGAGCTGTTTTTT
.	TRBV4-1	.	TRBJ2-2	CASSQGVLAGELFF	TGCGCCAGCAGCCAAGGAGTATTGGCCGGGGAGCTGTTTTTT
.	TRBV28	TRBD1	TRBJ1-1	CASSFGQGQLNTEAFF	TGTGCCAGCAGTTTTGGACAGGGACAATTGAACACTGAAGCTTTCTTT
.	TRBV27	.	TRBJ2-3	CASSPPLSQRREDTQYF	TGTGCCAGCAGCCCGCCGTTGAGTCAGCGTAGGGAGGATACGCAGTATTTT
.	TRBV6-5	.	TRBJ2-5	CASSERASQRSQYF	TGTGCCAGCAGCGAGAGGGCTAGCCAGCGATCCCAGTACTTC
.	TRBV6-5	.	TRBJ2-1	CASSPRTGSHEQFF	TGTGCCAGCAGCCCCCGCACAGGCTCCCATGAGCAGTTCTTC
.	TRBV29-1	.	TRBJ2-7	CSVERIEGHSYEQYF	TGCAGCGTTGAACGGATCGAGGGACATTCCTACGAGCAGTACTTC
.	TRBV7-9	.	TRBJ2-7	CASSLDLRGREQYF	TGTGCCAGCAGCTTAGACCTTCGGGGGAGGGAGCAGTACTTC
.	TRBV5-4	.	TRBJ1-6	CASSIQGESPLHF	TGTGCCAGCAGTATACAGGGTGAGTCACCCCTCCACTTT
once	TRBV6-5	TRBD1	TRBJ1-1	CASSFVGQVDTEAFF	TGTGCCAGCAGCTTCGTCGGACAGGTAGACACTGAAGCTTTCTTT
.	TRBV27	.	TRBJ1-5	CASSPTPPVGNQPQHF	TGTGCCAGCAGTCCCACCCCCCCGGTGGGCAATCAGCCCCAGCATTTT
.	TRBV25-1	.	TRBJ1-6	CASSEGTSRSYNSPLHF	TGTGCCAGCAGTGAGGGGACATCCCGCTCCTATAATTCACCCCTCCACTTT
.	TRBV5-8	.	TRBJ1-1	CASSLSGWVTEAFF	TGTGCCAGCAGCTTGTCAGGGTGGGTCACTGAAGCTTTCTTT
few	TRBV5-5	TRBD2	TRBJ2-2	CASIPSGGPNTGELFF	TGTGCCAGCATCCCATCGGGGGGGCCGAACACCGGGGAGCTGTTTTTT
.	TRBV30	.	TRBJ2-2	CAWRAVCWRTEWTGELFF	TGTGCCTGGAGGGCCGTCTGTTGGCGGACTGAATGGACCGGGGAGCTGTTTTTT
.	TRBV6-6	.	TRBJ2-2	CASSPRRTGELFF	TGTGCCAGCAGTCCCCGTCGCACCGGGGAGCTGTTTTTT
once	TRBV6-5	TRBD1	TRBJ2-1	CASSLDRGLRNEQFF	TGTGCCAGCAGCCTGGACAGGGGGCTGAGAAATGAGCAGTTCTTC
.	TRBV27	TRBD1	TRBJ2-1	CASSLFQGVMSNEQFF	TGTGCCAGCAGTTTATTTCAGGGGGTAATGTCCAATGAGCAGTTCTTC
.	TRBV7-9	TRBD2	TRBJ2-3	CASSPPVAGDPSTDTQYF	TGTGCCAGCAGCCCACCGGTAGCGGGGGACCCTAGCACAGATACGCAGTATTTT
few	TRBV5-6	.	TRBJ2-5	CASSVTALGTQYF	TGTGCCAGCAGCGTGACAGCGCTTGGAACCCAGTACTTC
.	TRBV2	TRBD2	TRBJ2-5	CASSEGGLADETQYF	TGTGCCAGCAGTGAGGGAGGTCTAGCGGATGAGACCCAGTACTTC
.	TRBV28	TRBD1	TRBJ2-1	CASSPPGQGVNEQFF	TGTGCCAGCAGTCCACCGGGACAGGGGGTAAATGAGCAGTTCTTC
once	TRBV5-1	.	TRBJ2-7	CASSSQTGEGEQYF	TGCGCCAGCAGCTCACAGACAGGGGAGGGCGAGCAGTACTTC
.	TRBV2	.	TRBJ2-2	CASSLSTNTGELFF	TGTGCCAGCAGTCTATCGACGAACACCGGGGAGCTGTTTTTT
.	TRBV14	.	TRBJ1-2	CASSQIDTRSYGYTF	TGTGCCAGCAGCCAGATCGATACGCGATCCTATGGCTACACCTTC
.	TRBV6-6	TRBD2	TRBJ2-5	CASSYRGGETQYF	TGTGCCAGCAGTTACCGGGGGGGGGAGACCCAGTACTTC
.	TRBV5-1	TRBD1	TRBJ1-2	CASSPVSSGTVYGYTF	TGCGCCAGCAGCCCCGTTTCCTCTGGGACAGTCTATGGCTACACCTTC
.	TRBV2	.	TRBJ2-1	CASSEGRRVYNEQFF	TGTGCCAGCAGTGAAGGACGGAGAGTTTACAATGAGCAGTTCTTC
.	TRBV5-1	TRBD1	TRBJ1-1	CASSPRGDSSEAFF	TGCGCCAGCAGCCCCAGGGGGGACTCCTCCGAAGCTTTCTTT
.	TRBV9	TRBD2	TRBJ2-1	CASSHSSRTSNNEQFF	TGTGCCAGCAGCCATAGTAGCAGGACTAGCAACAATGAGCAGTTCTTC
.	TRBV5-8	TRBD1	TRBJ2-3	CASSLGGTGAPSTDTQYF	TGTGCCAGCAGCTTGGGGGGTACAGGGGCCCCCTCCACAGATACGCAGTATTTT
.	TRBV7-9	.	TRBJ2-1	CASSSGGATGREQFF	TGTGCCAGCAGCTCTGGGGGGGCTACAGGGAGGGAGCAGTTCTTC
.	TRBV7-9	.	TRBJ2-1	CASSPSQGGDNEQFF	TGTGCCAGCAGCCCCAGCCAGGGGGGCGACAATGAGCAGTTCTTC
once	TRBV5-6	TRBD2	TRBJ2-3	CASSKRTSGSTQYF	TGTGCCAGCAGTAAACGGACTAGCGGTTCTACGCAGTATTTT
few	TRBV9	TRBD2	TRBJ2-3	CASSSVLAGTDTQYF	TGTGCCAGCAGCTCGGTGCTAGCGGGCACAGATACGCAGTATTTT
.	TRBV28	.	TRBJ1-2	CASSLVANYGYTF	TGTGCCAGCAGTTTAGTCGCTAACTATGGCTACACCTTC
.	TRBV5-8	.	TRBJ2-2	CASSLVQGNTGELFF	TGTGCCAGCAGCTTGGTCCAGGGTAACACCGGGGAGCTGTTTTTT
.	TRBV19	TRBD1	TRBJ1-4	CASKGQGFEKLFF	TGTGCCAGTAAGGGACAGGGATTTGAAAAACTGTTTTTT
few	TRBV28	TRBD1	TRBJ1-1	CASSLRTGHKEAFF	TGTGCCAGCAGTTTGAGGACAGGACATAAAGAAGCTTTCTTT
.	TRBV19	TRBD2	TRBJ2-1	CASSTGLAFEQFF	TGTGCCAGTAGTACCGGACTAGCTTTTGAGCAGTTCTTC
.	TRBV2	TRBD2	TRBJ2-1	CASRATSGSVNEQFF	TGTGCCAGCAGAGCTACTAGCGGGAGTGTCAATGAGCAGTTCTTC
.	TRBV4-1	.	TRBJ1-1	CASSQDQGYTEAFF	TGCGCCAGCAGCCAAGACCAGGGCTACACTGAAGCTTTCTTT
.	TRBV7-3	.	TRBJ2-1	CASSLMPPSSYNEQFF	TGTGCCAGCAGCTTAATGCCTCCGAGCTCCTACAATGAGCAGTTCTTC
.	TRBV4-3	.	TRBJ1-6	CASSQDGGGSPLHF	TGCGCCAGCAGCCAAGACGGGGGTGGCTCACCCCTCCACTTT
.	TRBV27	TRBD2	TRBJ2-3	CASSLGLAGVASLSTDTQYF	TGTGCCAGCAGTTTAGGGTTAGCGGGAGTGGCTTCCCTAAGCACAGATACGCAGTATTTT